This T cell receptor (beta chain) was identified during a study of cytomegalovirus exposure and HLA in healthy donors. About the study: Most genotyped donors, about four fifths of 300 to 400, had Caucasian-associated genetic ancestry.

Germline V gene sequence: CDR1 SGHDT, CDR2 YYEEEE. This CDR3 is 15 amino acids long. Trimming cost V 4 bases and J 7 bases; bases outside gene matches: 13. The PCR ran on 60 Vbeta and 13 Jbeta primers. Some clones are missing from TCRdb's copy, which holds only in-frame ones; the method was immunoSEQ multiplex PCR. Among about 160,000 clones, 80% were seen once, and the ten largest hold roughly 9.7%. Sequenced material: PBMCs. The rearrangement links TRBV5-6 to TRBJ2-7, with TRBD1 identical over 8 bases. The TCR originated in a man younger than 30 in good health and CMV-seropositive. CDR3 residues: CASSRGQGLTGEQYF. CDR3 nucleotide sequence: TGTGCCAGCAGCCGAGGACAGGGTTTGACTGGAGAGCAGTACTTC.